The 17 T cell receptor beta chains below come from one sample, sequenced in a study of T-cell reconstitution after alpha-beta-depleted transplantation in children. During its preparation, the TCRbeta library received unique molecular identifiers. Each CDR3 protein is one row after TCRdb ran MiXCR on the PCR reads. The table records some 450,000 distinct CDR3 sequences, around two fifths of them present only once. Here the sequenced sample was PBMCs, taken before TCRalphabeta/CD19-depleted stem cell transplant. These receptors all stem from a girl aged 2-10 years with aplastic anemia, due to receive a stem cell transplant.

Many counts were recorded for this clonotype. The CDR3 sequence: CASSLTSYLNEQFF. CDR3 in DNA: TGCGCCAGCAGTCTTACTAGTTACTTGAATGAGCAGTTCTTC. V and J are TRBV5-1 and TRBJ2-1, with D tentatively TRBD2 (5 bases). CDR3 length: 14 amino acids. Germline V gene data show CDR1 as SGHRS and CDR2 as YFSETQ. Trimming took off 5 bases at V and 7 bases at J, with 16 bases between the two ends.

Many counts were recorded for this clonotype. The V call is TRBV27, the J call TRBJ2-7; 8 bases match TRBD1. Germline V gene sequence: CDR1 MNHEY, CDR2 SMNVEV (reference sequence). This CDR3 comprises 14 residues. Losses at the gene ends were 6 bases for V and 3 bases for J; bases not matched to a gene: 7. As DNA, the CDR3 is TGTGCCAGCAGCCCGACAGGGGAGCTCTACGAGCAGTACTTC. Protein sequence: CASSPTGELYEQYF.

This chain joins TRBV3-1 and TRBJ1-2, with D uncertain. The CDR3 has 15 amino acids. V lost 4 bases and J lost 4, with 16 bases in between. Looked up from germline, CDR1 is LGHDT and CDR2 is YNNKEL (reference sequence). Here the CDR3 reads CASSPTDRTIYGYTF. CDR3 in DNA: TGTGCCAGCAGCCCTACCGACCGGACTATCTATGGCTACACCTTC.

This clonotype was found a few times. The rearrangement joins TRBV20-1 to TRBJ2-7; D may be TRBD1 (6 bases). Germline CDR1 DFQATT, CDR2 SNEGSKA (reference sequence). The CDR3 totals 13 residues. The V and J ends lost 3 bases and 6 bases respectively, with 15 bases between them. Here the CDR3 reads CSASNRVGAEQYF. For the CDR3, the DNA is TGCAGTGCTAGTAACAGGGTTGGAGCCGAGCAGTACTTC.

The CDR3 nucleotides are TGTGCCAGCAGCTTAGCGGAAGGGATACCCTACGAGCAGTACTTC. Amino acid sequence: CASSLAEGIPYEQYF. The V call is TRBV7-9, the J call TRBJ2-7; no definite D call. The ends were cut back, 0 bases at V and 2 bases at J, with 11 bases in the middle. This CDR3 is 15 amino acids long. Germline assignment: CDR1 SEHNR and CDR2 FQNEAQ (reference sequence).

The chain links TRBV10-3 to TRBJ2-3; D is tentatively TRBD1 or TRBD2 (5 bases each). V was trimmed by 2 bases and J by 7 bases, leaving 10 bases between them. The CDR3 spans 13 residues. Germline V gene sequence: CDR1 ENHRY, CDR2 SYGVKD. DNA of the CDR3: TGTGCCATCAGTGAGGGGGGAGTACATACGCAGTATTTT. Translation gives CAISEGGVHTQYF.

This clonotype occurred many times. The genes are TRBV9 and TRBJ2-1; D perhaps matches TRBD1 (6 bases). Deletions cut 3 bases from V and 10 bases from J, with 17 bases between. This CDR3 contains 14 residues. Germline loops: CDR1 SGDLS, CDR2 YYNGEE. The CDR3 nucleotides are TGTGCCAGCAGCGCTTCGGGACACCAATTCGAGCAGTTCTTC. As protein: CASSASGHQFEQFF.

The V call is TRBV28, the J call TRBJ2-1; TRBD2 matches at 8 bases. The germline CDR1 and CDR2 sequences are MDHEN and SYDVKM. The CDR3 has 13 residues. Losses at the gene ends were 5 bases for V and 10 bases for J; bases not matched to a gene: 7. CDR3: CASSTELAEEQFF. The CDR3 region has the DNA TGTGCCAGCAGTACCGAACTAGCGGAGGAGCAGTTCTTC.

At least ten counts were recorded for this clonotype. V and J are TRBV20-1 and TRBJ2-7, with D perhaps matching TRBD1 or TRBD2 (6 bases each). This CDR3 contains 15 residues. From germline, CDR1 is DFQATT and CDR2 SNEGSKA (reference sequence). V lost 3 bases and J lost 5, with 20 bases in between. This CDR3 reads CSASLMRGATNEQYF. The DNA for the CDR3 is TGCAGTGCTAGTCTAATGAGGGGGGCTACGAACGAGCAGTACTTC.

The sample holds many counts of this clonotype. The chain joins TRBV7-8 to TRBJ2-5; no definite D call. This CDR3 region has 13 residues. V gave up 0 bases and J gave up 3 bases, with 5 bases separating them. Germline V gene lookup returns CDR1 SGHVS and CDR2 FQNEAQ. CDR3 sequence reads: CASSLARKETQYF. CDR3 coding DNA: TGTGCCAGCAGCTTAGCACGGAAAGAGACCCAGTACTTC.

V usage is TRBV6-1 and J usage is TRBJ1-6; a weak D match, TRBD1 (6 bases). CDR3 size: 13 residues. Trimming left V 7 bases short and J 10 bases short, with 14 bases between. CDR1 MNHNS and CDR2 SASEGT come from the germline V gene. CDR3 sequence reads: CASTPRGGSPLHF. Written as DNA, the CDR3 is TGTGCCAGCACCCCGAGGGGGGGATCACCCCTCCACTTT.

This clonotype was observed many times. This chain connects TRBV6-5 to TRBJ2-7, with a possible D match to TRBD2 (5 bases). Trimming left V 4 bases short and J 0 bases short, with 10 bases between. Per germline, CDR1 MNHEY and CDR2 SVGAGI. The CDR3 covers 14 residues. The CDR3 DNA is TGTGCCAGCAGTTCGGCGGGCCCCTCCTACGAGCAGTACTTC. Translated, it gives CASSSAGPSYEQYF.

The chain couples TRBV7-2 to TRBJ2-3, with unresolved D. Trimming stripped 5 bases from V and 2 bases from J, with 8 bases between. Germline lookup yields CDR1 SGHTA and CDR2 FQGNSA. The CDR3 totals 13 residues. The CDR3 nucleotides are TGTGCCAGCAGCCCGAGGCCCACAGATACGCAGTATTTT. Amino acid sequence: CASSPRPTDTQYF.

The chain links TRBV5-6 to TRBJ2-4; a possible D gene is TRBD2 (6 bases). Looked up from germline, CDR1 is SGHDT and CDR2 is YYEEEE. V lost 6 bases and J lost 8, with 12 bases in between. The CDR3 contains 12 residues. CDR3 sequence reads: CASTGWRDIQYF. DNA for the CDR3: TGTGCCAGCACCGGGTGGAGGGACATTCAGTACTTC.

The rearrangement joins TRBV7-8 to TRBJ2-7; 10 bases match TRBD2. There are 14 residues in the CDR3. Germline CDR1 and CDR2: SGHVS and FQNEAQ. Trimming at V came to 5 bases and at J to 3 bases, leaving 4 bases not matched to a gene. The CDR3 sequence: CASSISGGVYEQYF. In DNA form, the CDR3 reads TGTGCCAGCAGCATCAGCGGGGGGGTCTACGAGCAGTACTTC.

V and J are TRBV28 and TRBJ2-1; 8 bases are shared with TRBD2. This CDR3 spans 13 amino acids. V was pared by 10 bases and J by 10 bases, with 12 bases of the junction left unmatched. Germline-derived CDR1 and CDR2 are MDHEN and SYDVKM. The CDR3 DNA reads TGTGCCACCGCTGAGCGGGGGCGGAGAGAGCAGTTCTTC. As protein: CATAERGRREQFF.

CDR3 bases: TGTGCCAGCAGCTTAGCCGGTAGCGGGGGGTACGAGCAGTACGTC. Its protein product is CASSLAGSGGYEQYV. This chain links TRBV11-1 with TRBJ2-7; 10 bases agree with TRBD2. CDR3 length: 15 residues. Germline V gene lookup returns CDR1 SGHAT and CDR2 FQDESV (reference sequence). V gave up 0 bases and J gave up 4 bases; unmatched junction bases: 3.